This T cell receptor beta chain was profiled in a study of human T cells and chemical hapten exposure. At the level of the study: All patients underwent weekly scalp dosing with diphenylcyclopropenone for the full roughly 25-week study. A patient group, mainly female, showed alopecia areata, totalis or universalis.

TCRdb redid the calling of the RACE reads with MiXCR, one entry per CDR3 protein. This sample has more than 85,000 distinct CDR3 sequences; 34% occur once, and the top ten carry around 2.8%. J was trimmed by 8 bases and V by 3 bases; bases with no gene match: 13. Germline V lookup: CDR1 MNHEY, CDR2 SVGAGI. The CDR3 sequence is 15 residues long. The study's findings and limits: Unchanged with DPC sensitization were TCRs above 1 in 1000 frequency.

Points on this clonotype: Antigen: not known.

As to time point: patch test 3, about 24 weeks after DPC sensitization. As to treatment: therapeutic diphenylcyclopropenone sensitization with weekly scalp DPC. The TCR was taken from a man aged 35 to 55 with alopecia areata. Some clones in this sample may be carry-over from other donors' samples. The chain recombines TRBV6-5 with TRBJ2-7, with TRBD2 matching over 7 bases. The specimen comprised whole blood, sampled in connection with sensitization to the hapten diphenylcyclopropenone (DPC). Here the CDR3 reads CASSYLGGRGLKQYF. In nucleotides, the CDR3 is TGTGCCAGCAGTTATTTGGGCGGGAGAGGACTAAAGCAGTACTTC.